This is a list of T cell receptor beta chains from one sample in a study of blood T cell repertoires in COVID-19. Using immunoSEQ multiplex PCR, the repertoire was profiled, and TCRdb retains in-frame clones only, with some absent. The table lists about 80,000 clones, approximately 91% of them singletons. Input material: peripheral blood. The receptors originated from a man aged 70-80 years with acute or convalescent COVID-19. The CDR3 runs from the conserved cysteine through the conserved F or W. Clone size is given for some rows only: seen once, a few or many times, or a class if the clone is expanded.

V: TRBV2
J: TRBJ1-2
size: .
CDR3: CASSLISDYGYTF

V: TRBV6-5
J: TRBJ2-7
size: once
CDR3: CASSPQGAAYEQYF

V: TRBV29-1
J: TRBJ2-6
size: .
CDR3: CSVKGAEGPHGASGANVLTF

V: TRBV12-3/TRBV12-4
J: TRBJ2-5
size: .
CDR3: CASSLAGDQTQYF

V: TRBV4-3
J: TRBJ1-2
size: .
CDR3: CASSLEQGSNYGYTF

V: TRBV5-1
J: TRBJ2-7
size: .
CDR3: CASSSGGGAYEQYF

V: TRBV6-5
J: TRBJ2-7
size: .
CDR3: CASSFIAGGQGEQYF

V: TRBV28
J: TRBJ2-7
size: .
CDR3: CASSSQGRNYEQYF

V: TRBV11-2
J: TRBJ1-5
size: .
CDR3: CASSASRGSNQPQHF

V: TRBV7-7
J: TRBJ2-3
size: .
CDR3: CASSLEGTRGDTQYF

V: TRBV28
J: TRBJ1-4
size: .
CDR3: CASSFYEVHATNEKLFF

V: TRBV28
J: TRBJ1-1
size: .
CDR3: CASSSSPVNTEAFF

V: TRBV19
J: TRBJ1-2
size: .
CDR3: CASSPQTANYGYTF

V: TRBV27
J: TRBJ1-4
size: .
CDR3: CASSFSRANEKLFF

V: TRBV9
J: TRBJ2-1
size: .
CDR3: CASSVQTAHNEQFF